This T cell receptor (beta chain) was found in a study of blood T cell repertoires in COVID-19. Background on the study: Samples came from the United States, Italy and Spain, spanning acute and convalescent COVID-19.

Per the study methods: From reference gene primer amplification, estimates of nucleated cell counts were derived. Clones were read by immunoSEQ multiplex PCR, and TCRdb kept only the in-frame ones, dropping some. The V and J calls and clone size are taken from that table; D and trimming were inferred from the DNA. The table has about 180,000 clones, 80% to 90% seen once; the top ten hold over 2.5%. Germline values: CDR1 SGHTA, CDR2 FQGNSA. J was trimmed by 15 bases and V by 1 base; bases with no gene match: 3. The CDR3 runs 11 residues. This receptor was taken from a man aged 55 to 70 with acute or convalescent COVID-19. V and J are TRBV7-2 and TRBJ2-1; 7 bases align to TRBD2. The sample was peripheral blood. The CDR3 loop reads CASSLGAGPFF. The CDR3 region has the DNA TGTGCCAGCAGCTTAGGAGCGGGACCGTTCTTC.